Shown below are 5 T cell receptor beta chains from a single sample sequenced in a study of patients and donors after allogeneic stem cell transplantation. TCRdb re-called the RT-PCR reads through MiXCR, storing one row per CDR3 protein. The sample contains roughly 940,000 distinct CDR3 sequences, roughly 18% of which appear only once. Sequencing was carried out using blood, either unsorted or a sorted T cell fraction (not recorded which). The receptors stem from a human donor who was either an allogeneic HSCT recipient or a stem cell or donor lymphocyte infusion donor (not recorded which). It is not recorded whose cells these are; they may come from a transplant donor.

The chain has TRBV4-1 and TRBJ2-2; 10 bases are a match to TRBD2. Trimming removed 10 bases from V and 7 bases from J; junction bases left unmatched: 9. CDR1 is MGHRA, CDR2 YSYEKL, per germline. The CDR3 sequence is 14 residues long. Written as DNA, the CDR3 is TGCGCCACCAGGACTAGCGGTTGGAACGGGGAGCTGTTTTTT. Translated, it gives CATRTSGWNGELFF.

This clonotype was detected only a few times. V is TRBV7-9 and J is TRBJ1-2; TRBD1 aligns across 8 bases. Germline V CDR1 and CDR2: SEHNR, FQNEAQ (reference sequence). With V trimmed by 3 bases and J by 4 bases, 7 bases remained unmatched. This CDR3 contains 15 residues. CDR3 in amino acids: CASSLSGTGPYGYTF. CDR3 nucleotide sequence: TGTGCCAGCAGCTTGTCCGGGACAGGCCCCTATGGCTACACCTTC. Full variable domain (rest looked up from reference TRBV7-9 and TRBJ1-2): DTGVSQNPRHKITKRGQNVTFRCDPISEHNRLYWYRQTLGQGPEFLTYFQNEAQLEKSRLLSDRFSAERPKGSFSTLEIQRTEQGDSAMYLCASSLSGTGPYGYTFGSGTRLTVV.

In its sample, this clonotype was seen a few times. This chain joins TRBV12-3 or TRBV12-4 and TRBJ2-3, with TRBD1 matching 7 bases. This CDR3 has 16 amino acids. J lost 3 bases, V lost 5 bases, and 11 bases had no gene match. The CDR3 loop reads CASSRQGRKVTDTQYF. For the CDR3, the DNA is TGTGCCAGCAGTCGACAGGGACGGAAAGTGACAGATACGCAGTATTTT.

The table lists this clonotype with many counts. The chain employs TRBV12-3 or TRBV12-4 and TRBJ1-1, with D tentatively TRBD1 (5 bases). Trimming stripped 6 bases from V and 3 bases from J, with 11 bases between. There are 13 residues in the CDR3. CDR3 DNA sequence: TGTGCCAGCAGCCTTTCGGGGGACACTGAAGCTTTCTTT. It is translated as CASSLSGDTEAFF.

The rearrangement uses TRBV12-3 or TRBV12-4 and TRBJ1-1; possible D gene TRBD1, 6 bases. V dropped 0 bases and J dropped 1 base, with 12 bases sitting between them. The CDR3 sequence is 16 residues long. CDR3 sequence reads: CASSLARTAENTEAFF. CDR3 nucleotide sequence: TGTGCCAGCAGTTTAGCGAGGACAGCTGAGAACACTGAAGCTTTCTTT.